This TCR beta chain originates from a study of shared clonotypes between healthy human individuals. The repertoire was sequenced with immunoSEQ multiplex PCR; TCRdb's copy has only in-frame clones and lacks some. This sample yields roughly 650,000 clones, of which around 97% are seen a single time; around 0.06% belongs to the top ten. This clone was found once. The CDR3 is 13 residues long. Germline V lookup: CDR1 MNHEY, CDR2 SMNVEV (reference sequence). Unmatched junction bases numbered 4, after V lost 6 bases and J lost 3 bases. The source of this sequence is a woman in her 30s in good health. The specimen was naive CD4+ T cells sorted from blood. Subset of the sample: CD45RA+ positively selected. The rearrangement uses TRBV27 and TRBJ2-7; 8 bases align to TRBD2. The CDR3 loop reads CASRRGLGYEQYF. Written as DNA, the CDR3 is TGTGCCAGCAGAAGGGGACTAGGCTACGAGCAGTACTTC.